This T cell receptor (beta chain) originates from a study of blood T cell repertoires in COVID-19. About the study: Sites across the United States, Italy and Spain contributed samples from acute and convalescent COVID-19.

Authors' data handling: It was from reference gene primer amplification that nucleated cell counts were estimated. TCRdb's table, derived via immunoSEQ multiplex PCR, lists solely in-frame clones and lacks some. From that table come the V and J calls and clone size; the DNA was used to work out D and trimming. The profile shows 200,000 to 300,000 clones, approximately 85% of them singletons. V shed 6 bases and J shed 2 bases, with 13 bases lying between them. The CDR3 loop spans 14 amino acids. Germline loops: CDR1 MNHEY, CDR2 SVGEGT. This sequence originates from a man aged 50 to 60 with COVID-19, enrolled during active disease. The sequencing sample was made of peripheral blood. The chain combines TRBV6-2 or TRBV6-3 with TRBJ2-5; D may be TRBD2 (6 bases). Here the CDR3 reads CASSLAAGQETQYF. Here the CDR3 DNA reads TGTGCCAGCAGCCTTGCAGCGGGTCAAGAGACCCAGTACTTC.